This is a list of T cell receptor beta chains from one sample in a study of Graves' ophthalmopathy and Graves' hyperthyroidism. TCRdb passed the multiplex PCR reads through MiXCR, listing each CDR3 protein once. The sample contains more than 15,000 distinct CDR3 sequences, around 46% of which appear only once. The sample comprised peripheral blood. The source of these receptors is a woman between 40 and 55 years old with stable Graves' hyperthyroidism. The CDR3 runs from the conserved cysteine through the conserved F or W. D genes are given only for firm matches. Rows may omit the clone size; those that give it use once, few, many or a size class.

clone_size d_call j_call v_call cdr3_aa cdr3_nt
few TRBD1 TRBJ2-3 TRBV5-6 CASSLGQGGDTQYF TGTGCCAGCAGCTTGGGACAGGGGGGAGATACGCAGTATTTT
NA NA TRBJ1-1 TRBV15 CATSRVLGLYNEAFF TGTGCCACCAGCAGAGTCTTAGGGTTATACAATGAAGCTTTCTTT
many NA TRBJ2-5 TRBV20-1 CSARDPVQGETQYF TGCAGTGCTAGAGATCCAGTCCAGGGAGAGACCCAGTACTTC
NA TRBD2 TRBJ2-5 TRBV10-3 CAISGTSAETQYF TGTGCCATCAGTGGTACTAGCGCAGAGACCCAGTACTTC
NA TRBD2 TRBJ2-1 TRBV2 CASSGGGSRHNEQFF TGTGCCAGCAGTGGAGGCGGGAGTAGACACAATGAGCAGTTCTTC
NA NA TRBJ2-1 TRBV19 CARSSQQLSYNEQFF TGTGCCCGTAGTAGCCAACAGCTATCCTACAATGAGCAGTTCTTC
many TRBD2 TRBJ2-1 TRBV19 CASSVSGGGYNEQFF TGTGCCAGTAGTGTGAGCGGGGGTGGGTACAATGAGCAGTTCTTC
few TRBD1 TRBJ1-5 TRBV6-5 CASSWRTGGQPQHF TGTGCCAGCAGTTGGCGGACAGGGGGTCAGCCCCAGCATTTT
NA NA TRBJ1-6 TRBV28 CASSLLQGGNSPLHF TGTGCCAGCAGTTTACTACAGGGAGGCAATTCACCCCTCCACTTT
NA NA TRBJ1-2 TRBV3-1 CARSQGVEGYTF TGTGCCCGCAGCCAAGGGGTGGAAGGCTACACCTTC
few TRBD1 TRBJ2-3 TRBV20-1 CSAAGQGWEGITDTQYF TGCAGTGCTGCTGGACAGGGGTGGGAGGGGATCACAGATACGCAGTATTTT
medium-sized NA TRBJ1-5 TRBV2 CASSEGGSSQPQHF TGTGCCAGCAGTGAGGGGGGGTCCAGTCAGCCCCAGCATTTT
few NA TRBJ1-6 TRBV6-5 CASSPGPRGRNSPLHF TGTGCCAGCAGTCCAGGGCCCCGCGGTCGTAATTCACCCCTCCACTTT
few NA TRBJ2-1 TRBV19 CASSIGRVPEQFF TGTGCCAGTAGTATTGGCAGGGTACCTGAGCAGTTCTTC
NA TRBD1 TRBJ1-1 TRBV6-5 CASSKDPWDRGRTEAFF TGTGCCAGCAGTAAGGACCCGTGGGACAGGGGGCGAACTGAAGCTTTCTTT
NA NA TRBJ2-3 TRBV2 CASKLTQGRIDTQYF TGTGCCAGCAAATTAACACAGGGGAGGATAGATACGCAGTATTTT
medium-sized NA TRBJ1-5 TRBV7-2 CASSQDRGQPQHF TGTGCCAGCAGCCAAGACAGAGGGCAGCCCCAGCATTTT
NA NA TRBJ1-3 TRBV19 CASSAGTASGNTIYF TGTGCCAGTAGTGCCGGGACGGCCTCTGGAAACACCATATATTTT
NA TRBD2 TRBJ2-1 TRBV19 CASSIPGLAGGVNEQFF TGTGCCAGTAGTATCCCGGGACTAGCGGGAGGGGTTAATGAGCAGTTCTTC
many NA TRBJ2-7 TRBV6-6 CASSYSSYEQYF TGTGCCAGCAGTTACTCCAGTTACGAGCAGTACTTC
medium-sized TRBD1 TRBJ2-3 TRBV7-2 CASSSDRGSTDTQYF TGTGCCAGCAGCAGTGACAGGGGGAGCACAGATACGCAGTATTTT
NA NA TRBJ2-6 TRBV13 CASSLRSGANVLTF TGTGCCAGCAGCTTACGTTCTGGGGCCAACGTCCTGACTTTC
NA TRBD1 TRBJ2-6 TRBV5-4 CASSLDGTGSPTGANVLTF TGTGCCAGCAGCTTGGATGGGACAGGGTCTCCAACTGGGGCCAACGTCCTGACTTTC
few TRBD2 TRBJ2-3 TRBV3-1 CASSQSLAHSTDTQYF TGTGCCAGCAGCCAATCACTAGCGCATAGCACAGATACGCAGTATTTT
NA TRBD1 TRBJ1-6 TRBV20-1 CSARGPGQGASYNSPLHF TGCAGTGCTAGGGGACCGGGACAGGGAGCATCCTATAATTCACCCCTCCACTTT
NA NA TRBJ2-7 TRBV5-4 CASGLGGYDEQYF TGTGCCAGCGGCCTTGGAGGGTATGACGAGCAGTACTTC
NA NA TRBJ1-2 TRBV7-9 CASSSTAIGYGYTF TGTGCCAGCAGCTCAACAGCAATTGGGTATGGCTACACCTTC
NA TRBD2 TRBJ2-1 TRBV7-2 CASSQLATGGRADEQFF TGTGCCAGCAGCCAACTCGCCACTGGCGGGAGGGCCGATGAGCAGTTCTTC
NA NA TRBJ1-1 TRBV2 CASISGTGRTEAFF TGTGCCAGCATTTCCGGGACTGGGAGGACTGAAGCTTTCTTT
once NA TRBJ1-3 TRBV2 CANSEQNSGNTVYF TGTGCCAACAGTGAACAAAACTCTGGAAACACCGTATATTTT
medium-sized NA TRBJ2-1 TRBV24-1 CATSDPRASSSYNEQFF TGTGCCACCAGTGATCCCCGGGCGTCAAGCTCCTACAATGAGCAGTTCTTC
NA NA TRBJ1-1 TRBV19 CASSIGLYTEAFF TGTGCCAGTAGTATTGGCTTGTACACTGAAGCTTTCTTT